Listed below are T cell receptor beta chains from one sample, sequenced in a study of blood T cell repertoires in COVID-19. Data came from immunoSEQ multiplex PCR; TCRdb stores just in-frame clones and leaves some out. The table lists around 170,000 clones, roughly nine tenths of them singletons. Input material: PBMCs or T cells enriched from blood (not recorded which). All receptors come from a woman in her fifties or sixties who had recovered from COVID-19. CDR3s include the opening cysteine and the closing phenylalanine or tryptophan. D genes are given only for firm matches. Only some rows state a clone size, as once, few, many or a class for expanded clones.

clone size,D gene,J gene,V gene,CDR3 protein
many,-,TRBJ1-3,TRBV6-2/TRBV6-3,CASSYSAEAANTIYF
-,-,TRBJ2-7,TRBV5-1,CASSRDGLTYEQYF
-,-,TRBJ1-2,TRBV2,CASSEVRVASNYGYTF
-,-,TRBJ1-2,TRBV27,CASRPTGIGGGYTF
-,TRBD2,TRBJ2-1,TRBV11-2,CASSSLGSGSNEQFF
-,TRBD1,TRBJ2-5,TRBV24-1,CATSDTGTGQETQYF
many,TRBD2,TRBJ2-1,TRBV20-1,CSASDSGSSYNEQFF
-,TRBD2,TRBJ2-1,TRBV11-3,CASSLDSRTSGFNEQFF
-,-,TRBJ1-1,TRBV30,CAWSGRGDTEAFF
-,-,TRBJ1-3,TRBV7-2,CASSAGVGNTIYF
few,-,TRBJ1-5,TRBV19,CASSLVLASNQPQHF
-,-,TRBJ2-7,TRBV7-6,CASSSKTLDEQYF
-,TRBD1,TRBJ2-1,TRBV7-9,CAIETRGQGSDNEQFF
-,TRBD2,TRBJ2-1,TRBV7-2,CASSLGGLAGINEQFF
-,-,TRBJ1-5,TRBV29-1,CSVPGRDSRRKQPQHF
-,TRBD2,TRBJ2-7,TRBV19,CASSPERESYEQYF
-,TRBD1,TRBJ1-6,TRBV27,CASSFGTGLYNSPLHF
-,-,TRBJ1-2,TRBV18,CASSPSRGSGYTF
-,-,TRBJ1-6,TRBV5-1,CASSLGAGLNSPLHF
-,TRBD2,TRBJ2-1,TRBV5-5,CATTSGASLSYNEQFF
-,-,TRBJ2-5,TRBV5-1,CASSLDQGDQETQYF
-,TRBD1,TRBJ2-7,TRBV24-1,CATLNRGNREQYF
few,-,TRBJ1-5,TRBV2,CASSEALQVNQPQHF
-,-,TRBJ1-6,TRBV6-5,CASSYSTENSALHF
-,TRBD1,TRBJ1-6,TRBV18,CASSPLGQGNSPLHF
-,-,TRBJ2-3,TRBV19,CATTPGGTDTQYF
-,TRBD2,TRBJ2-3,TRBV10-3,CAISQTSTISTDTQYF
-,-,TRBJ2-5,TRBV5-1,CASSATGENQETQYF
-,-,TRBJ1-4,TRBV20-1,CSASRNEKLFF
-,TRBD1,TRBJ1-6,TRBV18,CASSQNGRTGASNSPLHF
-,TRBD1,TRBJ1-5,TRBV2,CASTRTGTNQPQHF
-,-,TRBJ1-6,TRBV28,CASSFLPGGLSSYNSPLHF
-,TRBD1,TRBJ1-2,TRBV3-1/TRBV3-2,CASSLRTGNYGYTF
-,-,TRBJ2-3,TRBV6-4,CASSDPASGTDTQYF
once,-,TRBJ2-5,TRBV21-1,CASSKEEGAVVETQYF
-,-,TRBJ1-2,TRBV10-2,CASSEKTGIDGYTF
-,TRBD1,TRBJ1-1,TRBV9,CASSMTGVGTEAFF
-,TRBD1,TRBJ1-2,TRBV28,CASSTGGSNYGYTF
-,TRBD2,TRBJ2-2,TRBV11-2,CASSSSGTNTGELFF
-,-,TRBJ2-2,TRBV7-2,CASSQGTQNTGELFF
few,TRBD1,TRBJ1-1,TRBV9,CASSPQGADTEAFF
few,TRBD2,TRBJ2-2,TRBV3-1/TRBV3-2,CASSPVAGLSSGELFF
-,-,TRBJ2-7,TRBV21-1,CAGYRDSSYEQYF
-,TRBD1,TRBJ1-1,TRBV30,CAWSAPDRVGTEAFF
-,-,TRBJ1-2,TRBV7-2,CASSQSAAGPYGYTF
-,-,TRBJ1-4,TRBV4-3,CASSRIAETGFNEKLFF
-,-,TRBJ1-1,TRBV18,CASSPPEGGIMNTEAFF
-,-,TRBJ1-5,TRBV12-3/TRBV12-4,CASRQSNQPQHF
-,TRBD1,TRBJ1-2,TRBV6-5,CASSYLGTGGFGYTF
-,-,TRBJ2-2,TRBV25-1,CASTDKNTGELFF
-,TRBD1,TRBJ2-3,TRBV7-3,CASSPDRGSSTDTQYF
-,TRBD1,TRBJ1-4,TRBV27,CASRSPGTGREKLFF
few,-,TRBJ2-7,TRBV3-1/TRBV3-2,CASSPNSYEQYF
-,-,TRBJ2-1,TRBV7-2,CASSLQGGSSYNEQFF
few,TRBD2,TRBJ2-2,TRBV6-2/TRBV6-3,CASSYGTSTGELFF
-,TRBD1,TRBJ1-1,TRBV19,CASRETGGRLNTEAFF